The clone carrying this T cell receptor (beta chain) was seen more than once but under ten times. Looked up from germline, CDR1 is SGHRS and CDR2 is YFSETQ. V lost 3 bases to trimming and J lost 4 bases, with 8 bases between them. The CDR3 length is 12 residues. This specimen belongs to a study of cytomegalovirus exposure and HLA in healthy donors. The study ran its PCR with 60 Vbeta and 13 Jbeta primers. Clones were sequenced by immunoSEQ multiplex PCR, and TCRdb holds only the in-frame ones, with some missing. Of around 180,000 clones in the sample, 65% to 80% were seen once. The clonotype comes from a woman in her thirties or forties in good health and CMV-seronegative. The material sequenced was PBMCs. This sequence joins TRBV5-1 and TRBJ2-7, with D perhaps TRBD1 (6 bases). CDR3 residues: CASSSQGYEQYF. DNA for the CDR3: TGCGCCAGCAGCTCCCAGGGGTACGAGCAGTACTTC. Based on the CDR3 plus reference TRBV5-1 and TRBJ2-7, the full variable domain is KAGVTQTPRYLIKTRGQQVTLSCSPISGHRSVSWYQQTPGQGLQFLFEYFSETQRNKGNFPGRFSGRQFSNSRSEMNVSTLELGDSALYLCASSSQGYEQYFGPGTRLTVT.